The present entry profiles one TCR beta chain with its context. Its target is unknown. These data come from a study of T cell repertoires in ileal Crohn's disease. In the study overall: Operated complications were stricturing disease (about 60%) and penetrating disease (around 40%).

Clones were sequenced by immunoSEQ multiplex PCR, and TCRdb holds only the in-frame ones, with some missing. The sample lists about 1,500 clones, approximately 85% occurring once. Study-wide points: Endoscopy was done a median approximately seven months after surgery. Clonal expansions were more frequent in active smokers than non-smokers at surgery.

The sample's time point: neoterminal ileum biopsy at postoperative endoscopy, about 6 months after surgery. The CDR3 runs to 13 residues. V lost 5 bases and J lost 1, with 8 bases in between. Germline lookup yields CDR1 MNHEY and CDR2 SVGAGI. Sequencing used ileal tissue. This TCR was recovered from an adult with Crohn's disease. V gene TRBV6-5 combines with J gene TRBJ1-1; possible D gene TRBD1, 5 bases. The CDR3 protein is CASSRGQNTEAFF. The CDR3, as DNA: TGTGCCAGCAGTCGCGGACAGAACACTGAAGCTTTCTTT.